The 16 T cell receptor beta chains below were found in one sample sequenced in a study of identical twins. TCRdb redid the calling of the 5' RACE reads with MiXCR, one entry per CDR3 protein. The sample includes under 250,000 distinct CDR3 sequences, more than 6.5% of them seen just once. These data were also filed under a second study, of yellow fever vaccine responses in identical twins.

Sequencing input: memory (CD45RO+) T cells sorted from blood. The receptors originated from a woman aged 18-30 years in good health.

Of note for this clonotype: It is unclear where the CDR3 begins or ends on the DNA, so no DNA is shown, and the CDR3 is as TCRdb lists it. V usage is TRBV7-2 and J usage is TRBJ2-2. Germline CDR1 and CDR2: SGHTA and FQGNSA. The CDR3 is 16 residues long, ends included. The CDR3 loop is CASSRTCVRTPGSCFF.

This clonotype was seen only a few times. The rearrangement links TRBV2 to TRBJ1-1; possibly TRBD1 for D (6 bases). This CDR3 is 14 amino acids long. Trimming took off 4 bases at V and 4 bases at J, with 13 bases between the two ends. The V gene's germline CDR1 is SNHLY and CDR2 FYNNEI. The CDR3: CASSGEGGGTEAFF. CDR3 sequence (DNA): TGTGCCAGCAGTGGGGAAGGAGGGGGCACTGAAGCTTTCTTT.

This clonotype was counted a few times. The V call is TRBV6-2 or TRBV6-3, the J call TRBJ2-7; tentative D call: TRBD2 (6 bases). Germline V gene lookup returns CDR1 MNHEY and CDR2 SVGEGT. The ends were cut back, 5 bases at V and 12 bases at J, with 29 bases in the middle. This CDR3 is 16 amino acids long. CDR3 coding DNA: TGTGCCAGCAGTCCCCGGCTAGCGAGAGGACAAGACCGATGGTACTTC. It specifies CASSPRLARGQDRWYF.

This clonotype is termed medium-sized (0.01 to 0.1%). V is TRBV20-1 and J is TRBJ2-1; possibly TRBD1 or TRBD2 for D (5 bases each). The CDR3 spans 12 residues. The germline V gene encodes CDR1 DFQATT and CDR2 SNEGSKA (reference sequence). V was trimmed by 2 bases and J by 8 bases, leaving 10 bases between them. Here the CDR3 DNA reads TGCAGTGCTAGAATCCGGGACCATGAGCAGTTCTTC. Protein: CSARIRDHEQFF.

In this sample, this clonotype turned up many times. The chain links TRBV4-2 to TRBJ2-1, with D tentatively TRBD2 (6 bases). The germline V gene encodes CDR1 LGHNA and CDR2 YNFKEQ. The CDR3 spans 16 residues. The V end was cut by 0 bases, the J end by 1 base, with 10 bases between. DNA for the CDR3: TGTGCCAGCAGCCAAGATGGGGGGATATCCTACAATGAGCAGTTCTTC. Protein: CASSQDGGISYNEQFF.

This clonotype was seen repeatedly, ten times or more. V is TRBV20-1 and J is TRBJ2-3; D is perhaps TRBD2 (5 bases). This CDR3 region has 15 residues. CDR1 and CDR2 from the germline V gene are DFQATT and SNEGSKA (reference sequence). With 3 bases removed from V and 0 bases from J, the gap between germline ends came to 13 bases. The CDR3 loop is CSASNPRGSTDTQYF. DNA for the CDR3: TGCAGTGCTAGTAATCCACGCGGGAGCACAGATACGCAGTATTTT.

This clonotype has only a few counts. CDR3 in amino acids: CASSSPRSLAKNIQYF. CDR3 coding DNA: TGTGCCAGCAGTTCCCCGAGGAGCCTAGCCAAAAACATTCAGTACTTC. The V and J genes are TRBV6-5 and TRBJ2-4; D gene uncertain. Per germline, CDR1 MNHEY and CDR2 SVGAGI. The CDR3 is 16 residues long. V shed 4 bases and J shed 0 bases, with 13 bases lying between them.

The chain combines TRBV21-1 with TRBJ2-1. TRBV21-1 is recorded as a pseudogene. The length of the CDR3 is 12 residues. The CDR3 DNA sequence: TGTGCCAGCAGCAAAGCCCGCAATGAGCAGTTCTTC. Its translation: CASSKARNEQFF.

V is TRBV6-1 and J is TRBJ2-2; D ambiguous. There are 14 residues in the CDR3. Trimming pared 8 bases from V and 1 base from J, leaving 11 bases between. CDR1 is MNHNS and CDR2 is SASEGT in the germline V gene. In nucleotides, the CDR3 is TGTGCCAGCGGCCGGACGGGGAACACCGGGGAGCTGTTTTTT. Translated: CASGRTGNTGELFF.

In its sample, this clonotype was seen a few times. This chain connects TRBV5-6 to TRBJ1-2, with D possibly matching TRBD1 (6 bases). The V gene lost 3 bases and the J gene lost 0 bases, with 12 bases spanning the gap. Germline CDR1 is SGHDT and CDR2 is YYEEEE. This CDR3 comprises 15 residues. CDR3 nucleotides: TGTGCCAGCAGCTCGCTCAGGGGATCTAACTATGGCTACACCTTC. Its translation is CASSSLRGSNYGYTF.

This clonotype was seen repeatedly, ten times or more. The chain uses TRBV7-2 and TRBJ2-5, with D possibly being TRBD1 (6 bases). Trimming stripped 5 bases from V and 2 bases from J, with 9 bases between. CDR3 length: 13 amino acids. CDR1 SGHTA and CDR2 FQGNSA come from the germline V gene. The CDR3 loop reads CASSRGQQETQYF. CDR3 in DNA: TGTGCCAGCAGCCGCGGACAGCAAGAGACCCAGTACTTC.

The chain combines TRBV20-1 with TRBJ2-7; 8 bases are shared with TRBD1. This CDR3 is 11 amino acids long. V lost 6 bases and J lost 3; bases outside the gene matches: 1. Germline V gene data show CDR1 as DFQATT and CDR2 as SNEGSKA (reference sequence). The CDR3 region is CSAGQDYEQYF. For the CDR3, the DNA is TGCAGTGCGGGACAGGACTACGAGCAGTACTTC.

CDR3 residues: CSARITGTANSPLHF. DNA for the CDR3: TGCAGTGCTAGAATTACTGGGACCGCGAATTCACCCCTCCACTTT. The gene calls are TRBV20-1 and TRBJ1-6, with D tentatively TRBD1 (5 bases). Germline loops: CDR1 DFQATT, CDR2 SNEGSKA (reference sequence). This CDR3 is 15 amino acids long. V was trimmed by 2 bases and J by 7 bases, leaving 15 bases between them.

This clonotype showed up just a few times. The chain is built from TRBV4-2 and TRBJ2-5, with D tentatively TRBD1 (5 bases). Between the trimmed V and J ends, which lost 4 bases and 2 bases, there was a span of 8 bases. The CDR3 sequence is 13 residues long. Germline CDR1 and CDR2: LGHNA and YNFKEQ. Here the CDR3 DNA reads TGTGCCAGCAGCCGACGACAGCAAGAGACCCAGTACTTC. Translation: CASSRRQQETQYF.

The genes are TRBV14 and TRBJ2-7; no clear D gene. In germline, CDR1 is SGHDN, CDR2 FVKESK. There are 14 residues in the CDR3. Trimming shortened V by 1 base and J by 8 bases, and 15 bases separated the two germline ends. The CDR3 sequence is CASSQGWLGSKQYF. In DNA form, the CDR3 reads TGTGCCAGCAGCCAAGGTTGGCTGGGGTCGAAGCAGTACTTC.

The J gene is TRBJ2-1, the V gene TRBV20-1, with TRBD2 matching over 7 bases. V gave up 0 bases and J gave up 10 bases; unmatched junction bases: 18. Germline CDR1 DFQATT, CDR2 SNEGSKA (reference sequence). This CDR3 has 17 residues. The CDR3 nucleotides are TGCAGTGCTAGAGACTTTGCCCTAGCGGCACAGCGGAAGGAGCAGTTCTTC. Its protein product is CSARDFALAAQRKEQFF.